This T cell receptor (beta chain) was recorded in a study of shared clonotypes between healthy human individuals. Study at large: Ranging from 18 to 49 in age, donors were a couple of women and three men.

This CDR3 comprises 16 residues. Unmatched junction bases numbered 3, after V lost 3 bases and J lost 3 bases. Germline assignment: CDR1 SGHDT and CDR2 YYEEEE. Sequencing used immunoSEQ multiplex PCR; TCRdb keeps in-frame clones, though not all of them. The data contain millions of clones, 85% to 95% of them singletons. The chain combines TRBV5-6 with TRBJ2-7, with 16 nucleotides matching TRBD2. The source of this sequence is a man younger than 35 in good health. Some clones in this sample may be carry-over from other donors' samples. Sequencing was done on a sample of naive CD4+ T cells from PBMCs. Subset reported: CD45RA+ positively selected. CDR3 DNA: TGTGCCAGCAGCTCGGGACTAGCGGGAGGGCTCTACGAGCAGTACTTC. Protein sequence: CASSSGLAGGLYEQYF.